By sample share, the clone carrying this T cell receptor beta chain is large (0.1 to 1%). The antigen is unknown. Sorting of live CD3+CD8+TCRalphabeta+ cells by PD-1 and/or TIGIT gave four subsets. Using around 14 ng of total RNA, TCR libraries were made with the QIAseq Immune Repertoire TCR panel. A single record per CDR3 protein comes from TCRdb applying MiXCR to the reads. The sample records around 580 distinct CDR3 sequences, under 7.5% being singletons. The CDR3 has 14 amino acids. Trimming cost V 3 bases and J 7 bases, with 14 bases left between them. Germline CDR1 reads MNHEY; CDR2 reads SMNVEV (reference sequence). This entry is derived from a study of circulating CD8 cells and anti-PD-1 response in melanoma. Study observations and caveats: Peptide assays on expanded sorted subsets replaced tumor-based reactivity testing. Experiments were generally run without replicates. A small cohort with few responders supplied the baseline and M1 comparisons.

This receptor was identified in a human donor with melanoma. Here the sequenced sample was CD8+ T cells from PBMCs, taken at baseline or after one month of anti-PD-1 therapy (not recorded which). This chain joins TRBV27 and TRBJ2-3, with D perhaps matching TRBD1 (6 bases). CDR3 coding DNA: TGTGCCAGCAGTTTCCAACCCCAGGGGAATACGCAGTATTTT. Its protein is CASSFQPQGNTQYF.